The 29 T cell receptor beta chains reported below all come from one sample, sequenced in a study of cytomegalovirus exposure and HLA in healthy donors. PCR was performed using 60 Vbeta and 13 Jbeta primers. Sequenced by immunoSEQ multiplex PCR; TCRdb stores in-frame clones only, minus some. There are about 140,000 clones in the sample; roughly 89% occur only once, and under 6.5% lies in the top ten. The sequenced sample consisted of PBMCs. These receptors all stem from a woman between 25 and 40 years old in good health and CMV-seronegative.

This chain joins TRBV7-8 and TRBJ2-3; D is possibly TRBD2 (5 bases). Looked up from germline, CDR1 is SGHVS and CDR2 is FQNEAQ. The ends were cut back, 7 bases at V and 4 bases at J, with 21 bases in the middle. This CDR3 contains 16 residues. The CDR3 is CASTLQIPGIADTQYF. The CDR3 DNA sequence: TGTGCCAGCACTCTCCAAATTCCGGGGATTGCAGATACGCAGTATTTT.

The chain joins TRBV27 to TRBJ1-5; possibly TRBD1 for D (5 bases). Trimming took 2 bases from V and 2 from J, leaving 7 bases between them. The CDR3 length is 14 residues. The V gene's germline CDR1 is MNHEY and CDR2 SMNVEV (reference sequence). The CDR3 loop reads CASSLAGGNQPQHF. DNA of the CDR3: TGTGCCAGCAGTTTAGCGGGGGGCAATCAGCCCCAGCATTTT.

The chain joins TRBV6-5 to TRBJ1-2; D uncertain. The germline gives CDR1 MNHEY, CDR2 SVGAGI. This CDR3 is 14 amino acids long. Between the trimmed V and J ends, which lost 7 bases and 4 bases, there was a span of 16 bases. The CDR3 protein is CASIDLAGSYGYTF. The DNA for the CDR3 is TGTGCCAGCATCGACTTGGCGGGCTCCTATGGCTACACCTTC.

CDR3 amino acids: CAWRVAGGYGYTF. DNA of the CDR3: TGTGCCTGGAGGGTCGCAGGGGGCTATGGCTACACCTTC. This rearrangement joins TRBV30 to TRBJ1-2; the match to TRBD1 covers 7 bases. From germline, CDR1 is GTSNPN and CDR2 SVGIG (reference sequence). The CDR3 is 13 residues long. The V segment lost 3 bases and the J segment 4 bases; nucleotides outside the gene matches: 5.

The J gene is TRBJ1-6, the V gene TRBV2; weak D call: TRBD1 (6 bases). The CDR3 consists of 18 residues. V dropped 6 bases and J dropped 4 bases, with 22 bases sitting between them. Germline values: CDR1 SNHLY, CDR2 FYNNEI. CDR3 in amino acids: CASSYRASIFSYNSPLHF. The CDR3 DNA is TGTGCCAGCAGCTACAGGGCCTCCATATTCTCGTATAATTCACCCCTCCACTTT.

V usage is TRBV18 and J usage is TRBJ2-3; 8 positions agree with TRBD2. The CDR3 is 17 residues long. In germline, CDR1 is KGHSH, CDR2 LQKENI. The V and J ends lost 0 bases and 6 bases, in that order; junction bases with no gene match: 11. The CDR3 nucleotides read TGTGCCAGCTCACCACCGGTCACAGCGGGAGTTACTGATACGCAGTATTTT. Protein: CASSPPVTAGVTDTQYF.

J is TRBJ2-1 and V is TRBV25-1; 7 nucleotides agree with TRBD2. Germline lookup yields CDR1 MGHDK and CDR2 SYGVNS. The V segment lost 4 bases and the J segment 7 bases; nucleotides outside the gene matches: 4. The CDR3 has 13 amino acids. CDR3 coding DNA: TGTGCCAGCAGTGTCCTAGCGGCTAATGAGCAGTTCTTC. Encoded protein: CASSVLAANEQFF.

The CDR3 DNA sequence: TGTGCCTGGAGCACAGGGGGAGGTTCACCCCTCCACTTT. Translating gives CAWSTGGGSPLHF. The gene calls are TRBV30 and TRBJ1-6, with 8 bases identical to TRBD1. Germline lookup yields CDR1 GTSNPN and CDR2 SVGIG (reference sequence). Unmatched junction bases numbered 4, after V lost 3 bases and J lost 9 bases. This CDR3 has 13 amino acids.

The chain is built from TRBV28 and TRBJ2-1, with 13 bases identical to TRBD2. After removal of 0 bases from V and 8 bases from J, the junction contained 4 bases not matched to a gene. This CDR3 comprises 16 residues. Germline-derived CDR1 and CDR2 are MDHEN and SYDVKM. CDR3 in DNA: TGTGCCAGCAGTTTATGGGGGACTAGCGGGAAGTATGAGCAGTTCTTC. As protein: CASSLWGTSGKYEQFF. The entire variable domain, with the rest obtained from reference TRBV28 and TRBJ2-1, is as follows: DVKVTQSSRYLVKRTGEKVFLECVQDMDHENMFWYRQDPGLGLRLIYFSYDVKMKEKGDIPEGYSVSREKKERFSLILESASTNQTSMYLCASSLWGTSGKYEQFFGPGTRLTVL.

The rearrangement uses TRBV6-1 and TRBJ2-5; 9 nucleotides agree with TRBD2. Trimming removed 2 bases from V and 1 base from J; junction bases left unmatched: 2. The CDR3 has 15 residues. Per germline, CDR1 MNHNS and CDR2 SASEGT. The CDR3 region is CASSELAGSQETQYF. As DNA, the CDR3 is TGTGCCAGCAGTGAACTAGCGGGATCCCAAGAGACCCAGTACTTC.

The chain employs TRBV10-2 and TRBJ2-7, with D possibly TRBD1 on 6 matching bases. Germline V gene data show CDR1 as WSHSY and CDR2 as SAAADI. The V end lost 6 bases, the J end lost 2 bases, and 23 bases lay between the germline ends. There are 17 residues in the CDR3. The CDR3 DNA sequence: TGCGCCAGCAGCCCGAGTCCCACCACAGGGTTTGCCTACGAGCAGTACTTC. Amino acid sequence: CASSPSPTTGFAYEQYF.

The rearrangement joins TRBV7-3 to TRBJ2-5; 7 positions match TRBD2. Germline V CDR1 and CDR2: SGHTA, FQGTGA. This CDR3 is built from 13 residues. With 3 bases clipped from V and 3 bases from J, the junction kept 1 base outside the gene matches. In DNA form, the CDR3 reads TGTGCCAGCAGCTTCGCGGGGGAAGAGACCCAGTACTTC. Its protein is CASSFAGEETQYF. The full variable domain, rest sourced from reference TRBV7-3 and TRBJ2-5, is GAGVSQTPSNKVTEKGKYVELRCDPISGHTALYWYRQSLGQGPEFLIYFQGTGAADDSGLPNDRFFAVRPEGSVSTLKIQRTERGDSAVYLCASSFAGEETQYFGPGTRLLVL.

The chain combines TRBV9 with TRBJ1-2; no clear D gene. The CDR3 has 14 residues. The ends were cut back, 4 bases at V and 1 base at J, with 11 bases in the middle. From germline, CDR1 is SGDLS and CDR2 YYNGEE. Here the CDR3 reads CASSPSHINYGYTF. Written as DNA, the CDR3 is TGTGCCAGCAGCCCTAGTCACATTAACTATGGCTACACCTTC.

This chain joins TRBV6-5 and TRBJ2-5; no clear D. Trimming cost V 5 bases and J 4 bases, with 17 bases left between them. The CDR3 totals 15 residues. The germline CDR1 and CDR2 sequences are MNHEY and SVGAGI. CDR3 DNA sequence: TGTGCCAGCAGTCCTCATACTGAGATCGGAGAGACCCAGTACTTC. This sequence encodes CASSPHTEIGETQYF.

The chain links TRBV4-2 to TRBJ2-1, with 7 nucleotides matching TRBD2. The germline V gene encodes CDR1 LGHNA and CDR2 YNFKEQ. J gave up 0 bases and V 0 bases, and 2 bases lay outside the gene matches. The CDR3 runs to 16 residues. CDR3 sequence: CASSQEAGSSYNEQFF. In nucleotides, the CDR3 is TGTGCCAGCAGCCAAGAAGCGGGGAGCTCCTACAATGAGCAGTTCTTC.

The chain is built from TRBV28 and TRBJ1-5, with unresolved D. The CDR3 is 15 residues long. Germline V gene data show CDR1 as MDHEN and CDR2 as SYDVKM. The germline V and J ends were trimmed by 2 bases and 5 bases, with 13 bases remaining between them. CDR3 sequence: CASSLEFPLDQPQHF. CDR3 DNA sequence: TGTGCCAGCAGTTTAGAGTTTCCGTTAGATCAGCCCCAGCATTTT.

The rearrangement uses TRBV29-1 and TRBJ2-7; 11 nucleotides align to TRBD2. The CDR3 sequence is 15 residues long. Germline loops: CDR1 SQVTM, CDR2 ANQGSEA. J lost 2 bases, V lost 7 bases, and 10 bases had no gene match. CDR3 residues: CSARGLAVKPYEQYF. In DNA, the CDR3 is TGCAGCGCACGGGGACTAGCGGTAAAACCCTACGAGCAGTACTTC.

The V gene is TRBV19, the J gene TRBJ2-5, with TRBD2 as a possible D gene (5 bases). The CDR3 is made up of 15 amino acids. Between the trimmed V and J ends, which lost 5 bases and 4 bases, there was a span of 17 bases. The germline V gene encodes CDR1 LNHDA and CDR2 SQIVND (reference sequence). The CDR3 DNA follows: TGTGCCAGTAGTCCCCCCCGGGCCCGGGGAGAGACCCAGTACTTC. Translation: CASSPPRARGETQYF.

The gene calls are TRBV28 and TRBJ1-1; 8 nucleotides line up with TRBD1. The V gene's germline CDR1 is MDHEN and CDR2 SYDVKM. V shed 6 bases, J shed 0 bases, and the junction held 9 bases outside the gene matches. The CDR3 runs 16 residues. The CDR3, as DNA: TGTGCCAGCAGCCGGCCCCGGACAGGGATGAACACTGAAGCTTTCTTT. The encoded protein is CASSRPRTGMNTEAFF.

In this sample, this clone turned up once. The chain's CDR3 is CASSDPGGTSGVYYEQYF. CDR3 coding DNA: TGTGCCAGCAGTGATCCAGGGGGGACTAGCGGGGTATACTACGAGCAGTACTTC. The J gene is TRBJ2-7, the V gene TRBV7-2; TRBD2 matches 13 bases. Trimming removed 6 bases from V and 3 bases from J; junction bases left unmatched: 14. Germline V lookup: CDR1 SGHTA, CDR2 FQGNSA. The CDR3 length is 18 residues.

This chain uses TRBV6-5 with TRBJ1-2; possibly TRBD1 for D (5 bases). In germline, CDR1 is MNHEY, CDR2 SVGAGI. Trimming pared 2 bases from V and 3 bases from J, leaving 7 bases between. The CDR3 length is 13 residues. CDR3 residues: CASSYGAHYGYTF. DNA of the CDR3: TGTGCCAGCAGTTACGGGGCCCACTATGGCTACACCTTC.

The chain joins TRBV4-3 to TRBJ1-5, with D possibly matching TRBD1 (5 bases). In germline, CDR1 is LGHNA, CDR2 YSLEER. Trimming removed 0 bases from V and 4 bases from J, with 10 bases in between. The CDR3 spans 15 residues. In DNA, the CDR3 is TGCGCCAGCAGCCAAGACAGGGATGTTAATCAGCCCCAGCATTTT. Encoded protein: CASSQDRDVNQPQHF.

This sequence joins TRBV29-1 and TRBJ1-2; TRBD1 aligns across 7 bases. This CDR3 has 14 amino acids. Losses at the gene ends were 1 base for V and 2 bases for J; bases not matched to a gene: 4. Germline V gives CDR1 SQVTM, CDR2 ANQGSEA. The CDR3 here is CSVEGQGNNYGYTF. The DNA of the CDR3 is TGCAGCGTTGAAGGACAGGGCAACAACTATGGCTACACCTTC.

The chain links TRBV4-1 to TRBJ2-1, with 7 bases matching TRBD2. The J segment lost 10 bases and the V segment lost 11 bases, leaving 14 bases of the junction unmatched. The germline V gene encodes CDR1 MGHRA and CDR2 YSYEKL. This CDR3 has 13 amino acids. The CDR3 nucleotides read TGCGCCGGACGAGCGGGGCCCAAGGGGGAGCAGTTCTTC. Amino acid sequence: CAGRAGPKGEQFF.

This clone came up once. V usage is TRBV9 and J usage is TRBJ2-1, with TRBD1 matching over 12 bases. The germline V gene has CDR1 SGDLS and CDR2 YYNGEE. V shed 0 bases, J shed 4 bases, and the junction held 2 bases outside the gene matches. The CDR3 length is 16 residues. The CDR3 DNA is TGTGCCAGCAGCGTAGCGGGACAGGGGGCGTACAATGAGCAGTTCTTC. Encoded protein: CASSVAGQGAYNEQFF.

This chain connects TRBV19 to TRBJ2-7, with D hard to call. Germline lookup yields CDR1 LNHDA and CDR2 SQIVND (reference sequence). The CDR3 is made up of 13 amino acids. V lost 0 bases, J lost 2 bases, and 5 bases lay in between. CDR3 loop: CASSIDTTYEQYF. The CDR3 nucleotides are TGTGCCAGTAGTATAGACACTACCTACGAGCAGTACTTC.

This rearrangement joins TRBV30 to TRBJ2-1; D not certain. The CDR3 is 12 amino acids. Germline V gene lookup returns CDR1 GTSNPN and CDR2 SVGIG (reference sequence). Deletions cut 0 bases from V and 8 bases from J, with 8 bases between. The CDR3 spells CAWSVLSHEQFF. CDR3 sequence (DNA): TGTGCCTGGAGTGTATTATCCCATGAGCAGTTCTTC. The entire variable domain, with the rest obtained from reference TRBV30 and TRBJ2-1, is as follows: SQTIHQWPATLVQPVGSPLSLECTVEGTSNPNLYWYRQAAGRGLQLLFYSVGIGQISSEVPQNLSASRPQDRQFILSSKKLLLSDSGFYLCAWSVLSHEQFFGPGTRLTVL.

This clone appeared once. The CDR3 spells CASSLSQGIVTDEQFF. CDR3 in DNA: TGTGCCAGCAGTTTAAGTCAGGGGATAGTTACGGATGAGCAGTTCTTC. The chain joins TRBV28 to TRBJ2-1; maybe TRBD1 (6 bases). V was shortened by 2 bases and J by 8 bases, with 19 bases between the two germline ends. The CDR3 is 16 amino acids. Germline V gene sequence: CDR1 MDHEN, CDR2 SYDVKM. Together with reference TRBV28 and TRBJ2-1, the CDR3 gives the full variable domain: DVKVTQSSRYLVKRTGEKVFLECVQDMDHENMFWYRQDPGLGLRLIYFSYDVKMKEKGDIPEGYSVSREKKERFSLILESASTNQTSMYLCASSLSQGIVTDEQFFGPGTRLTVL.

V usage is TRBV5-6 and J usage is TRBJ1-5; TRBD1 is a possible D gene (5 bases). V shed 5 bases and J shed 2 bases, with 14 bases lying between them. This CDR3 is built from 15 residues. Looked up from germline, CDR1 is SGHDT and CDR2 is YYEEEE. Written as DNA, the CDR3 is TGTGCCAGCAGTTCGGGGGGAGAACGCAATCAGCCCCAGCATTTT. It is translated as CASSSGGERNQPQHF.